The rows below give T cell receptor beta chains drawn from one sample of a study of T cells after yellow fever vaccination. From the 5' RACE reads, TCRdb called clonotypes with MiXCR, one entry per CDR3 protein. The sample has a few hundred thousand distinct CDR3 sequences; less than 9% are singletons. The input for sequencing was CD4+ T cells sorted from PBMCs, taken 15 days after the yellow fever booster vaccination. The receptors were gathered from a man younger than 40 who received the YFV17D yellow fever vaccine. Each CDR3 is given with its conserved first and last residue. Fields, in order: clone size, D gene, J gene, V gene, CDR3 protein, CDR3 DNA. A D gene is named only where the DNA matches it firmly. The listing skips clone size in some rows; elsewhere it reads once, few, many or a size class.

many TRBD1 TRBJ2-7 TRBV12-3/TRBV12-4 CASSVRDRADEQYF TGTGCCAGCAGCGTCCGGGACAGGGCCGACGAGCAGTACTTC
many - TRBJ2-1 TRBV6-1 CASSPRIREYNEQFF TGTGCCAGCAGCCCTAGGATAAGAGAGTACAATGAGCAGTTCTTC
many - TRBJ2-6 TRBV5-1 CASRVEAGANVLTF TGCGCCAGCCGAGTAGAGGCTGGGGCCAACGTCCTGACTTTC
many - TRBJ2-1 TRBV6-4 CASSDSNPWAEQFF TGTGCCAGCAGTGACTCGAACCCGTGGGCTGAGCAGTTCTTC
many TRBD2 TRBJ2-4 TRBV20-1 CSATGGSGNIQYF TGCAGTGCTACTGGCGGGAGCGGAAACATTCAGTACTTC
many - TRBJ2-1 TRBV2 CASSEVLSFYNEQFF TGTGCCAGCAGTGAAGTCCTGAGTTTCTACAATGAGCAGTTCTTC
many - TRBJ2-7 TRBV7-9 CASSLDVAGREYF TGTGCCAGCAGCTTAGACGTCGCAGGTCGAGAGTACTTC
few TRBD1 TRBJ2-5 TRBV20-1 CSARRGQGARETQYF TGCAGTGCTAGAAGGGGACAGGGGGCTCGGGAGACCCAGTACTTC
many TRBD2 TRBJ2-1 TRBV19 CASSMWGGRAYNEQFF TGTGCCAGTAGTATGTGGGGCGGGAGGGCCTACAATGAGCAGTTCTTC
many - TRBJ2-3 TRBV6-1 CASSVDFSTDTQYF TGTGCCAGCAGTGTCGATTTTAGCACAGATACGCAGTATTTT
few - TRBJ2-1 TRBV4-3 CASSQDLTRVRYNEQFF TGCGCCAGCAGCCAAGATCTCACCCGCGTCCGTTACAATGAGCAGTTCTTC
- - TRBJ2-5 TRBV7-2 CASSIGSGQETQYF TGTGCCAGCAGCATCGGGAGTGGGCAAGAGACCCAGTACTTC
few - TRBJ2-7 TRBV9 CASSVLSGSYEQYF TGTGCCAGCAGCGTACTAAGCGGATCCTACGAGCAGTACTTC
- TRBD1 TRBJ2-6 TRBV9 CASSARQGSGPGANVLTF TGTGCCAGCAGCGCCAGACAGGGCTCCGGTCCTGGGGCCAACGTCCTGACTTTC
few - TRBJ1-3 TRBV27 CASSLVDPSSGNTIYF TGTGCCAGCAGTTTAGTGGACCCAAGCTCTGGAAACACCATATATTTT
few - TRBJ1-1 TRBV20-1 CSASFYGLAFF TGCAGTGCTAGCTTCTACGGTCTAGCTTTCTTT
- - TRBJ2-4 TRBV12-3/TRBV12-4 CASRGTLLIQYF TGTGCCAGCAGGGGGACGCTACTTATTCAGTACTTC
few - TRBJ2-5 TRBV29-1 CSVRGENSKETQYF TGCAGCGTCCGGGGAGAAAATTCTAAAGAGACCCAGTACTTC
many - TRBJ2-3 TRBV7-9 CASSFLGRGFTDTQYF TGTGCCAGCAGCTTTCTGGGCAGGGGATTCACAGATACGCAGTATTTT
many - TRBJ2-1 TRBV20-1 CSAAPGTKNEQFF TGCAGTGCTGCCCCAGGGACGAAGAATGAGCAGTTCTTC
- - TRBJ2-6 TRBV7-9 CASSPDAGANVLTF TGTGCCAGCAGCCCAGATGCTGGGGCCAACGTCCTGACTTTC
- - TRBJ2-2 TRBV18 CASSPRPSGNTGELFF TGTGCCAGCTCACCCAGGCCTTCGGGGAACACCGGGGAGCTGTTTTTT
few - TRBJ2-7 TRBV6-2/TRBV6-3 CASSNGPEQYF TGTGCCAGCAGCAACGGACCCGAGCAGTACTTC
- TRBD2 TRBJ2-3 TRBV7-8 CASSLRALWAGGTDTQYF TGTGCCAGCAGCTTACGGGCTTTATGGGCGGGAGGCACAGATACGCAGTATTTT
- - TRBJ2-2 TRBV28 CAITRGGNTGELFF TGTGCCATCACCAGGGGGGGGAACACCGGGGAGCTGTTTTTT
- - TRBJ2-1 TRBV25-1 CASSGRWKGVANEQFF TGTGCCAGCAGTGGGCGGTGGAAGGGAGTCGCCAATGAGCAGTTCTTC
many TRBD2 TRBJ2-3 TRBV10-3 CAISESKLAGVITDTQYF TGTGCCATCAGTGAGTCGAAGCTAGCGGGAGTGATCACAGATACGCAGTATTTT
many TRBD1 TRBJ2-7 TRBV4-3 CASSRTSGQLYEQYF TGCGCCAGCAGCCGGACTTCGGGACAGCTCTACGAGCAGTACTTC
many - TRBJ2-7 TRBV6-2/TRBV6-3 CASSYSFAGRSSYEQYF TGTGCCAGCAGTTACTCGTTCGCGGGGAGGAGCTCCTACGAGCAGTACTTC
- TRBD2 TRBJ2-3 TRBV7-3 CASSRTSVHGPDTQYF TGTGCCAGCAGCCGGACTAGCGTCCACGGACCAGATACGCAGTATTTT
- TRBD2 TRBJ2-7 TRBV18 CASSRGLAGYEQYF TGTGCCAGCTCAAGGGGACTAGCGGGATACGAGCAGTACTTC
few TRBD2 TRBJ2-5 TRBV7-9 CASSPKGGAQETQYF TGTGCCAGCAGCCCCAAGGGAGGGGCCCAAGAGACCCAGTACTTC
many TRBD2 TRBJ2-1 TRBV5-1 CASSLLAGGEQFF TGCGCCAGCAGCTTATTAGCGGGGGGTGAGCAGTTCTTC
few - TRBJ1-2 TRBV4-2 CASSQEEGTIYGYTF TGTGCCAGCAGCCAAGAGGAAGGGACTATCTATGGCTACACCTTC
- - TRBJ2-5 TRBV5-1 CASSSSAAQETQYF TGCGCCAGCAGCTCATCAGCGGCGCAAGAGACCCAGTACTTC
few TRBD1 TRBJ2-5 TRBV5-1 CASRQGTETQYF TGCGCCAGCAGACAGGGGACGGAGACCCAGTACTTC
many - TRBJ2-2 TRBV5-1 CASSLGADSNTGELFF TGCGCCAGCAGCTTGGGTGCGGATTCGAACACCGGGGAGCTGTTTTTT
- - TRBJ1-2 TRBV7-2 CASSYGTPRGYTF TGTGCCAGCAGCTACGGGACCCCACGGGGCTACACCTTC
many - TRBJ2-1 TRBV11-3 CASSLPPVGEQFF TGTGCCAGCAGCTTACCGCCGGTGGGGGAGCAGTTCTTC
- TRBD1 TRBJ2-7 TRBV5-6 CASSLTSHRGLYEQYF TGTGCCAGCAGCTTGACCTCCCACAGGGGGCTGTACGAGCAGTACTTC
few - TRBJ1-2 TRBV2 CASSVLTGYGYTF TGTGCCAGCAGTGTACTCACAGGGTATGGCTACACCTTC
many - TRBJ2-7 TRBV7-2 CASSHGGAYEQYF TGTGCCAGCAGCCACGGCGGCGCCTACGAGCAGTACTTC
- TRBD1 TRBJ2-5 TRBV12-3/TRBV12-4 CASSSWDSVPGNQETQYF TGTGCCAGCAGTTCCTGGGACAGTGTACCTGGGAACCAAGAGACCCAGTACTTC
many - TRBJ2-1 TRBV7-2 CASSLQAPLLGYNEQFF TGTGCCAGCAGCTTACAGGCTCCCCTGCTGGGGTACAATGAGCAGTTCTTC
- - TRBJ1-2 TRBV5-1 CASSLDPGSNYGYTF TGCGCCAGCAGCTTGGATCCAGGGTCTAACTATGGCTACACCTTC
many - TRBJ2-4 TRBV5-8 CASSLGLPLAKNIQYF TGTGCCAGCAGCTTGGGACTCCCTTTAGCCAAAAACATTCAGTACTTC
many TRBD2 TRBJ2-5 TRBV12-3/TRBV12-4 CATARTSEQETQYF TGTGCCACCGCGCGGACTAGCGAACAAGAGACCCAGTACTTC
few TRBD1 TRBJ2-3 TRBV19 CASSLGGQDTDTQYF TGTGCCAGTAGCCTTGGCGGACAGGACACAGATACGCAGTATTTT
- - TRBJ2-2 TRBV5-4 CASSHGGGGELFF TGTGCCAGCAGCCACGGGGGAGGCGGGGAGCTGTTTTTT
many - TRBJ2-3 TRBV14 CASSPGGRSAYF TGTGCCAGCAGCCCAGGGGGGAGGTCGGCGTATTTT
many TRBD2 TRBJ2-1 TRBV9 CASSAFVPLAGGNEQFF TGTGCCAGCAGCGCATTCGTCCCACTAGCGGGAGGCAATGAGCAGTTCTTC
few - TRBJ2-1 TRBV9 CASSARGNEQFF TGTGCCAGCAGCGCCCGGGGTAATGAGCAGTTCTTC
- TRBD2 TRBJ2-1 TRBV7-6 CASSLPRGGSPRFF TGTGCCAGCAGCTTACCCCGCGGCGGGAGCCCAAGGTTCTTC